The present entry profiles one TCR beta chain with its context. Antigen specificity is unknown. A junction boundary mismatches the germline segment, possibly from a read error. Measured with immunoSEQ multiplex PCR; TCRdb has only the in-frame clones, and not every one. The table shows approximately 100,000 clones, with 85% to 90% occurring only once. Germline V gene lookup returns CDR1 SSHAT and CDR2 FNYEAQ (reference sequence). The CDR3 has 13 amino acids. The sample comes from a study of T cell responses to AZD1222 COVID-19 vaccine. Findings of the study overall: Repertoire sampling was restricted to post-peak T cell response timepoints. Dominant CD4 TCR responses targeted spike regions 160-218 and 743-854. Clonal diversity was possibly underestimated, and white British individuals and females predominated among donors.

The receptor was isolated from an adult in good health. The gene calls are TRBV7-7 and TRBJ2-3; D is uncertain. The source was peripheral blood, collected on day 0 of AZD1222 vaccination. The CDR3 nucleotides are TGTGCTAGCAGCTCAAAAGTCGGAGATACGCAGTATTTT. This translates into CASSSKVGDTQYF.